The 20 T cell receptor beta chains below come from one sample, sequenced in a study of cytomegalovirus exposure and HLA in healthy donors. 60 Vbeta and 13 Jbeta primers were used in PCR. Sequenced by immunoSEQ multiplex PCR; TCRdb stores in-frame clones only, minus some. The table has more than 85,000 clones, around three quarters seen once. The sequenced sample was PBMCs. The receptors stem from a female donor in good health and CMV-seropositive.

V is TRBV12-5 and J is TRBJ2-1, with TRBD1 as a possible D gene (6 bases). Trimming shortened V by 4 bases and J by 7 bases, and 8 bases separated the two germline ends. Germline lookup yields CDR1 LGHNT and CDR2 FRNRAP. This CDR3 comprises 12 residues. CDR3 in amino acids: CASGYTGNEQFF. CDR3 in DNA: TGTGCTAGTGGTTACACAGGGAATGAGCAGTTCTTC.

CDR3 sequence: CASSFGRGTQDNEQFF. The CDR3 nucleotides are TGTGCCAGCAGCTTCGGGAGGGGAACCCAAGACAATGAGCAGTTCTTC. The chain is built from TRBV5-4 and TRBJ2-1, with 8 bases lining up with TRBD2. The CDR3 loop spans 16 amino acids. From germline, CDR1 is SGHNT and CDR2 YYREEE (reference sequence). The V segment lost 2 bases and the J segment 5 bases; nucleotides outside the gene matches: 9.

There are a few counts of this clone. The V gene is TRBV4-2, the J gene TRBJ2-2; no clear D gene. CDR3 size: 13 residues. The germline CDR1 and CDR2 sequences are LGHNA and YNFKEQ. The V end was cut by 2 bases, the J end by 7 bases, with 8 bases between. The CDR3 sequence: CASSQPTIGELFF. CDR3 in DNA: TGTGCCAGCAGCCAACCGACAATCGGGGAGCTGTTTTTT.

In DNA, the CDR3 is TGTGCCAGCAGCCCACTAGCGGGGGGGCCGGATGGGACAGATACGCAGTATTTT. Amino acids: CASSPLAGGPDGTDTQYF. The chain recombines TRBV4-2 with TRBJ2-3, with 13 bases lining up with TRBD2. Germline CDR1 is LGHNA and CDR2 is YNFKEQ. Germline trimming cut 4 bases from V and 3 bases from J; bases unmatched to any gene: 10. The CDR3 extends over 18 amino acids.

This sequence joins TRBV30 and TRBJ1-5, with D perhaps TRBD1 (6 bases). CDR3 length: 15 residues. CDR1 and CDR2 (germline): GTSNPN, SVGIG (reference sequence). V lost 2 bases, J lost 0 bases, and 11 bases lay in between. CDR3 nucleotides: TGTGCCTGGAGTCCCCACAGGGCTAGCAATCAGCCCCAGCATTTT. This codes for CAWSPHRASNQPQHF.

V usage is TRBV15 and J usage is TRBJ2-7, with TRBD2 as a possible D gene (7 bases). The germline V gene encodes CDR1 LNHNV and CDR2 YYDKDF (reference sequence). Trimming pared 0 bases from V and 5 bases from J, leaving 14 bases between. CDR3 length equals 15 residues. CDR3: CATSRDVGGAHEQYF. The CDR3 region has the DNA TGTGCCACCAGCAGAGACGTGGGGGGGGCCCACGAGCAGTACTTC. The full variable domain, rest sourced from reference TRBV15 and TRBJ2-7, is DAMVIQNPRYQVTQFGKPVTLSCSQTLNHNVMYWYQQKSSQAPKLLFHYYDKDFNNEADTPDNFQSRRPNTSFCFLDIRSPGLGDTAMYLCATSRDVGGAHEQYFGPGTRLTVT.

The count of this clone is one. The rearrangement links TRBV11-2 to TRBJ2-3, with 12 positions matching TRBD2. With 5 bases clipped from V and 5 bases from J, the junction kept 11 bases outside the gene matches. The CDR3 runs 17 residues. Germline V gene data show CDR1 as SGHAT and CDR2 as FQNNGV. The CDR3 spells CASSLRTSGDGGDTQYF. CDR3 nucleotide sequence: TGTGCCAGCAGCCTACGGACTAGCGGGGATGGTGGAGATACGCAGTATTTT.

The gene calls are TRBV5-1 and TRBJ1-1; 7 bases map to TRBD1. Germline values: CDR1 SGHRS, CDR2 YFSETQ. V dropped 0 bases and J dropped 5; count of bases not matched to a gene: 7. This CDR3 spans 15 amino acids. CDR3 DNA sequence: TGCGCCAGCAGCTTGGTTTCCAGGGGGATGACTGAAGCTTTCTTT. Protein sequence: CASSLVSRGMTEAFF.

The CDR3 loop is CASSLTSEGSEQYF. In nucleotides, the CDR3 is TGTGCCAGCTCCCTCACCTCGGAGGGCAGCGAGCAGTACTTC. V is TRBV18 and J is TRBJ2-7; maybe TRBD2 (6 bases). The V gene lost 6 bases and the J gene lost 6 bases, with 18 bases spanning the gap. This CDR3 is 14 amino acids long. Germline loops: CDR1 KGHSH, CDR2 LQKENI.

The rearrangement joins TRBV5-1 to TRBJ2-6; D is perhaps TRBD1 (6 bases). V lost 4 bases to trimming and J lost 2 bases, with 10 bases between them. Germline V gene sequence: CDR1 SGHRS, CDR2 YFSETQ. The CDR3 totals 15 residues. CDR3 sequence reads: CASSPGTTGANVLTF. In DNA form, the CDR3 reads TGCGCCAGCAGCCCGGGGACAACTGGGGCCAACGTCCTGACTTTC.

The chain employs TRBV19 and TRBJ2-5, with D tentatively TRBD1 (5 bases). The J call may be in error: the DNA end matches TRBJ2-7 better. This CDR3 has 14 amino acids. Germline V gene sequence: CDR1 LNHDA, CDR2 SQIVND (reference sequence). The CDR3 loop reads CASSAGFGIYEQYF. As DNA, the CDR3 is TGTGCCAGTAGTGCAGGGTTCGGAATCTACGAGCAGTACTTC.

The gene calls are TRBV6-5 and TRBJ2-7; the match to TRBD1 covers 8 bases. Germline-derived CDR1 and CDR2 are MNHEY and SVGAGI. V shed 6 bases, J shed 2 bases, and the junction held 6 bases outside the gene matches. The CDR3 has 14 residues. The CDR3 here is CASRRPGQAYEQYF. In DNA form, the CDR3 reads TGTGCCAGCAGGCGGCCGGGACAGGCCTACGAGCAGTACTTC.

V is TRBV6-6 and J is TRBJ2-1, with 15 positions matching TRBD2. Unmatched junction bases numbered 11, after V lost 6 bases and J lost 14 bases. This CDR3 contains 15 residues. Germline V gives CDR1 MNHNY, CDR2 SVGAGI (reference sequence). DNA of the CDR3: TGTGCCAGCAGCCCTCGGACTAGCGGGGGGGGCAGGGAGTTCTTC. Protein: CASSPRTSGGGREFF.

The CDR3 is CASSSPGLLSYEQYF. CDR3 DNA: TGTGCCAGCAGCTCTCCGGGTCTTCTCTCCTACGAGCAGTACTTC. The chain combines TRBV5-6 with TRBJ2-7; D remains unclear. The CDR3 extends over 15 amino acids. CDR1 is SGHDT, CDR2 YYEEEE, per germline. The V gene lost 3 bases and the J gene lost 0 bases, with 13 bases spanning the gap.

This chain uses TRBV5-4 with TRBJ2-7, with 8 bases aligning to TRBD1. The CDR3 is 14 amino acids. CDR1 is SGHNT and CDR2 is YYREEE in the germline V gene (reference sequence). V was pared by 10 bases and J by 0 bases, with 9 bases of the junction left unmatched. The CDR3 sequence is CAGGQGGNSYEQYF. The CDR3 DNA reads TGTGCCGGAGGACAGGGAGGCAACTCCTACGAGCAGTACTTC. The whole variable domain, remainder taken from reference TRBV5-4 and TRBJ2-7, is ETGVTQSPTHLIKTRGQQVTLRCSSQSGHNTVSWYQQALGQGPQFIFQYYREEENGRGNFPPRFSGLQFPNYSSELNVNALELDDSALYLCAGGQGGNSYEQYFGPGTRLTVT.

The chain recombines TRBV11-2 with TRBJ2-7, with D maybe TRBD2 (6 bases). Germline CDR1 SGHAT, CDR2 FQNNGV. This CDR3 has 16 residues. Trimming stripped 5 bases from V and 6 bases from J, with 23 bases between. The CDR3, as DNA: TGTGCCAGCAGCCACCTCCGAGGGCGGAGGGGTGCCGAGCAGTACTTC. It encodes CASSHLRGRRGAEQYF.

V is TRBV19 and J is TRBJ2-1; D unresolved. CDR1 and CDR2 from the germline V gene are LNHDA and SQIVND (reference sequence). V lost 7 bases and J 3 bases, leaving 16 bases between the germline ends. CDR3 length: 15 amino acids. The CDR3 reads CASTQTRPGYNEQFF. The CDR3 bases are TGTGCCAGTACCCAGACGAGACCGGGCTACAATGAGCAGTTCTTC.

The count of this clone is one. V is TRBV5-4 and J is TRBJ1-3; TRBD1 is a possible D gene (6 bases). CDR1 and CDR2 from the germline V gene are SGHNT and YYREEE (reference sequence). The length of the CDR3 is 16 residues. Between the trimmed V and J ends, which lost 0 bases and 4 bases, there was a span of 14 bases. The CDR3 loop reads CASSLGPTGYGNTIYF. CDR3 DNA: TGTGCCAGCAGCTTGGGCCCTACAGGGTACGGAAACACCATATATTTT. The full variable domain, its missing parts supplied by reference TRBV5-4 and TRBJ1-3, is ETGVTQSPTHLIKTRGQQVTLRCSSQSGHNTVSWYQQALGQGPQFIFQYYREEENGRGNFPPRFSGLQFPNYSSELNVNALELDDSALYLCASSLGPTGYGNTIYFGEGSWLTVV.

This clone was seen just once. The chain employs TRBV19 and TRBJ1-1; possible D gene TRBD1, 5 bases. Germline lookup yields CDR1 LNHDA and CDR2 SQIVND (reference sequence). The CDR3 has 15 amino acids. V was cut by 9 bases and J by 4 bases, with 21 bases left in between. The chain's CDR3 is CASLGARGLSTEAFF. CDR3 coding DNA: TGTGCCAGCTTGGGAGCACGGGGGTTGAGCACTGAAGCTTTCTTT. The full variable domain, rest sourced from reference TRBV19 and TRBJ1-1, is DGGITQSPKYLFRKEGQNVTLSCEQNLNHDAMYWYRQDPGQGLRLIYYSQIVNDFQKGDIAEGYSVSREKKESFPLTVTSAQKNPTAFYLCASLGARGLSTEAFFGQGTRLTVV.

V and J are TRBV7-2 and TRBJ1-3; D unresolved. The CDR3 has 18 amino acids. The germline gives CDR1 SGHTA, CDR2 FQGNSA. V was trimmed by 1 base and J by 0 bases, leaving 16 bases between them. The CDR3 loop reads CASSLVAGSLNSGNTIYF. As DNA, the CDR3 is TGTGCCAGCAGCTTAGTGGCAGGAAGTCTCAACTCTGGAAACACCATATATTTT.